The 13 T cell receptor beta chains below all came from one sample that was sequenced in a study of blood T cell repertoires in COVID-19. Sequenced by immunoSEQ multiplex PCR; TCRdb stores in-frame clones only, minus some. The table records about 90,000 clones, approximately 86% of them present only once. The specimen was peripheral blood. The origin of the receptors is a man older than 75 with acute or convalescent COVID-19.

The CDR3 region has the DNA TGTGCCAGTAGTATCCCGGGACAGTCCTATGGCTACACCTTC. Protein sequence: CASSIPGQSYGYTF. The chain recombines TRBV19 with TRBJ1-2; the match to TRBD1 covers 7 bases. Trimming removed 3 bases from V and 4 bases from J; junction bases left unmatched: 5. Germline lookup yields CDR1 LNHDA and CDR2 SQIVND (reference sequence). This CDR3 region has 14 residues.

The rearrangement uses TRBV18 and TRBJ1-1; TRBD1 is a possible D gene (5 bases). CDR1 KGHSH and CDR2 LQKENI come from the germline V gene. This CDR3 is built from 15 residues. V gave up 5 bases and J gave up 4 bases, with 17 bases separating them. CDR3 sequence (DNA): TGTGCCAGCTCATCTTCGACAGTAGGGTCCACTGAAGCTTTCTTT. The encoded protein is CASSSSTVGSTEAFF.

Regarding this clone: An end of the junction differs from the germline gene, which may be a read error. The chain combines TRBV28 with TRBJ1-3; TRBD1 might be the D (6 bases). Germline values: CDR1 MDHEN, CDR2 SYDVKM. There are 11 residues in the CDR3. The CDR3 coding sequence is TGTGCCAGCAGTTCAGGGGTTTTGAGGGATTTT. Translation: CASSSGVLRDF.

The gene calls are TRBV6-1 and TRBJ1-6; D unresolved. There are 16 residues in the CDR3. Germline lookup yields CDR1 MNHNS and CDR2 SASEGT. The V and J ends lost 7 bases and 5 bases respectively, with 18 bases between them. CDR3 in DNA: TGTGCCAGCACTGAGAGTAGTGGGCCCGATAATTCACCCCTCCACTTT. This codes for CASTESSGPDNSPLHF.

The CDR3 nucleotides are TGTGCCAGCAGCACGGGACTAGCTGGCTACGAGCAGTACTTC. Protein product: CASSTGLAGYEQYF. The rearrangement links TRBV9 to TRBJ2-7; 9 bases align to TRBD2. The germline gives CDR1 SGDLS, CDR2 YYNGEE. This CDR3 has 14 amino acids. After removal of 4 bases from V and 3 bases from J, the junction contained 5 bases not matched to a gene.

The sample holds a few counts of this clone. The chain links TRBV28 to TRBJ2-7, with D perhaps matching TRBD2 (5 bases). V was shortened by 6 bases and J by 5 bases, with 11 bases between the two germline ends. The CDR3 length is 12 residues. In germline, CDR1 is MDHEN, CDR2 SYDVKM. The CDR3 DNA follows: TGTGCCAGCAGCTCCGGGGTCCACGAGCAGTACTTC. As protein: CASSSGVHEQYF.

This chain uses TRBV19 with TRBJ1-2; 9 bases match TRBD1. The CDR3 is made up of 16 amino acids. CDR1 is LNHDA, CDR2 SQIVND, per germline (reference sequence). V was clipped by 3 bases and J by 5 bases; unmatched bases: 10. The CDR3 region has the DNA TGTGCCAGTAGTATCATACCGGGACAGGGAGAATATGGCTACACCTTC. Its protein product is CASSIIPGQGEYGYTF.

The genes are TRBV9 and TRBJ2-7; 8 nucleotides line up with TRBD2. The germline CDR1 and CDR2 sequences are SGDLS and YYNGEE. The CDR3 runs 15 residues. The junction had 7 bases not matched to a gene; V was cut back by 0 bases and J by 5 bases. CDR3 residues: CASSVGAGGIHEQYF. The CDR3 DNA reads TGTGCCAGCAGCGTAGGGGCGGGAGGTATACACGAGCAGTACTTC.

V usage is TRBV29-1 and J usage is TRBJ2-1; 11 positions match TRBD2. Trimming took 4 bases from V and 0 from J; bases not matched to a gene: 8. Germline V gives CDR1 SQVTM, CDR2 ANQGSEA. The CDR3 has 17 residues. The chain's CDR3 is CSVVGLAGGNSYNEQFF. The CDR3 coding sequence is TGCAGCGTTGTTGGGCTAGCGGGAGGAAACTCCTACAATGAGCAGTTCTTC.

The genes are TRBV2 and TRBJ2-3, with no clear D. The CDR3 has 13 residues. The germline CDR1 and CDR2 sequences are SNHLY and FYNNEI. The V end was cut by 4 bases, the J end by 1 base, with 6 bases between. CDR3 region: CASSAQGTDTQYF. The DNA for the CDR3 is TGTGCCAGCAGTGCTCAGGGCACAGATACGCAGTATTTT.

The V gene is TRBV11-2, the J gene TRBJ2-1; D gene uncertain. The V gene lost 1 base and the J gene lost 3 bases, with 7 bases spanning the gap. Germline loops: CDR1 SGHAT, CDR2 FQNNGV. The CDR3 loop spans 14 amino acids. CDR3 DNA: TGTGCCAGCAGCTTAGCCGCTAGCTACAATGAGCAGTTCTTC. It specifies CASSLAASYNEQFF.

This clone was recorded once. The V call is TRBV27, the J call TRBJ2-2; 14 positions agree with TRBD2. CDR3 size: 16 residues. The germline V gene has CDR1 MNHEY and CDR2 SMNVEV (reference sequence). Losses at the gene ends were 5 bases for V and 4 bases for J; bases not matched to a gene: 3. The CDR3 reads CASSGLAGGLTGELFF. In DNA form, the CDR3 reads TGTGCCAGCAGTGGACTAGCGGGAGGTCTCACCGGGGAGCTGTTTTTT.

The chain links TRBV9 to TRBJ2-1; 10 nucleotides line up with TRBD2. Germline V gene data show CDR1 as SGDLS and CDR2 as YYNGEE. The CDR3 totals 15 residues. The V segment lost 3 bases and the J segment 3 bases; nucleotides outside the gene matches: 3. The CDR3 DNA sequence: TGTGCCAGCAGCGCGGGACTAGCGTTCTACAATGAGCAGTTCTTC. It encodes CASSAGLAFYNEQFF.